The 19 T cell receptor beta chains given below trace back to one sample, sequenced in a study of blood T cells in healthy people across ages. For the second PCR, which ran for roughly 7 to 11 cycles, a sample-barcoded 5' primer and a J-beta primer mix were used. TCRdb independently ran MiXCR on the 5' RACE reads; one entry per CDR3 protein. The data hold roughly 1,500,000 distinct CDR3 sequences, with approximately 40% observed a single time. The sequenced sample was blood. These receptors were collected from a woman younger than 30 in good health.

In its sample, this clonotype was seen a few times. This chain connects TRBV7-9 to TRBJ1-2, with D maybe TRBD1 (5 bases). V lost 5 bases, J lost 0 bases, and 16 bases lay in between. Germline CDR1 SEHNR, CDR2 FQNEAQ (reference sequence). This CDR3 has 16 residues. CDR3 DNA: TGTGCCAGCAGCACGTCGGTGACAGCGACTAACTATGGCTACACCTTC. Protein product: CASSTSVTATNYGYTF.

CDR3 sequence reads: CSVEGGTMGSTDTQYF. DNA for the CDR3: TGCAGCGTTGAAGGTGGAACTATGGGAAGCACAGATACGCAGTATTTT. This rearrangement joins TRBV29-1 to TRBJ2-3; D ambiguous. CDR3 length: 16 amino acids. V was shortened by 1 base and J by 0 bases, with 14 bases between the two germline ends. Germline V gene data show CDR1 as SQVTM and CDR2 as ANQGSEA.

This chain's CDR3 is CSATLHREGLGNEQFF. The DNA for the CDR3 is TGCAGTGCTACTCTACACCGGGAGGGCCTCGGCAATGAGCAGTTCTTC. The chain is built from TRBV20-1 and TRBJ2-1; 8 nucleotides agree with TRBD2. CDR3 size: 16 residues. Germline-derived CDR1 and CDR2 are DFQATT and SNEGSKA (reference sequence). J was trimmed by 6 bases and V by 4 bases; bases with no gene match: 14.

This clonotype appeared a few times. V usage is TRBV3-1 and J usage is TRBJ2-2; no clear D gene. Between the trimmed V and J ends, which lost 4 bases and 2 bases, there was a span of 8 bases. Germline V CDR1 and CDR2: LGHDT, YNNKEL (reference sequence). The CDR3 is 14 amino acids. The CDR3 sequence: CASSPARNTGELFF. As DNA, the CDR3 is TGTGCCAGCAGCCCAGCACGAAACACCGGGGAGCTGTTTTTT. Based on the CDR3 plus reference TRBV3-1 and TRBJ2-2, the full variable domain is DTAVSQTPKYLVTQMGNDKSIKCEQNLGHDTMYWYKQDSKKFLKIMFSYNNKELIINETVPNRFSPKSPDKAHLNLHINSLELGDSAVYFCASSPARNTGELFFGEGSRLTVL.

This clonotype was counted a few times. The rearrangement joins TRBV3-1 to TRBJ2-3; TRBD2 matches at 10 bases. Germline loops: CDR1 LGHDT, CDR2 YNNKEL (reference sequence). The CDR3 runs to 15 residues. V lost 7 bases and J lost 4; bases outside the gene matches: 8. This chain's CDR3 is CASKRAGGRADTQYF. As DNA, the CDR3 is TGTGCCAGCAAGCGAGCGGGAGGGCGGGCAGATACGCAGTATTTT.

The chain links TRBV25-1 to TRBJ1-5; D ambiguous. This CDR3 comprises 15 residues. CDR1 and CDR2 from the germline V gene are MGHDK and SYGVNS. V was trimmed by 3 bases and J by 0 bases, leaving 9 bases between them. CDR3 DNA sequence: TGTGCCAGCAGTGACAGAACCTATAGCAATCAGCCCCAGCATTTT. It codes for CASSDRTYSNQPQHF.

This clonotype was detected only a few times. The V and J genes are TRBV12-3 or TRBV12-4 and TRBJ1-4; no clear D. The CDR3 is 15 residues long. V was shortened by 5 bases and J by 0 bases, with 10 bases between the two germline ends. In nucleotides, the CDR3 is TGTGCCAGCAGTGCCACGACAACAACTAATGAAAAACTGTTTTTT. It codes for CASSATTTTNEKLFF.

The chain couples TRBV6-5 to TRBJ1-1, with unresolved D. The CDR3 is 13 amino acids. Looked up from germline, CDR1 is MNHEY and CDR2 is SVGAGI. V shed 10 bases and J shed 0 bases, with 12 bases lying between them. The CDR3 coding sequence is TGTGCCACCTCCTTAGGGCTGAACACTGAAGCTTTCTTT. This codes for CATSLGLNTEAFF.

The chain is built from TRBV12-3 or TRBV12-4 and TRBJ1-6, with 9 bases lining up with TRBD1. V lost 2 bases to trimming and J lost 9 bases; unmatched junction nucleotides: 2. CDR3 length: 14 amino acids. CDR3 bases: TGTGCCAGCAGTTTAAGACAGGGGGGTTCACCCCTCCACTTT. Amino acids: CASSLRQGGSPLHF.

The rearrangement uses TRBV20-1 and TRBJ2-5, with 9 bases matching TRBD2. This CDR3 spans 14 amino acids. The germline gives CDR1 DFQATT, CDR2 SNEGSKA (reference sequence). V dropped 4 bases and J dropped 5; count of bases not matched to a gene: 8. CDR3 in DNA: TGCAGTGCTATGAGACTAGCGGCGACGGAGACCCAGTACTTC. Its translation: CSAMRLAATETQYF.

In this sample, this clonotype turned up a few times. This chain's CDR3 is CSASPPGHIGGSEQYF. CDR3 sequence (DNA): TGCAGTGCTAGCCCTCCGGGACACATTGGGGGATCCGAGCAGTACTTC. J is TRBJ2-7 and V is TRBV20-1; D is perhaps TRBD1 (6 bases). Germline CDR1 DFQATT, CDR2 SNEGSKA (reference sequence). Trimming took off 3 bases at V and 6 bases at J, with 24 bases between the two ends. The CDR3 has 16 amino acids.

This clonotype came up many times. The gene calls are TRBV4-1 and TRBJ1-2; perhaps TRBD1 as D (5 bases). This CDR3 has 13 amino acids. V was clipped by 0 bases and J by 6 bases, with 8 bases between them. Germline CDR1 is MGHRA and CDR2 is YSYEKL. This CDR3 is CASSQEGQDGYTF. CDR3 in DNA: TGCGCCAGCAGCCAAGAGGGGCAGGATGGCTACACCTTC.

Remarks on this clonotype: A read error is possible here, since a much larger clone lies one base away. The chain links TRBV29-1 to TRBJ2-6, with 7 nucleotides matching TRBD1. Germline loops: CDR1 SQVTM, CDR2 ANQGSEA. This CDR3 is 15 amino acids long. CDR3 coding DNA: TGCAGCGTAGGACAGGCTAACTCTGGGGCCAACGTCCCGACTTTC. Translation gives CSVGQANSGANVPTF. The full variable domain, with the rest looked up from reference TRBV29-1 and TRBJ2-6, is SAVISQKPSRDICQRGTSLTIQCQVDSQVTMMFWYRQQPGQSLTLIATANQGSEATYESGFVIDKFPISRPNLTFSTLTVSNMSPEDSSIYLCSVGQANSGANVPTFGAGSRLTVL.

The V gene is TRBV6-6, the J gene TRBJ2-3, with TRBD2 matching 11 bases. CDR3 length equals 16 residues. V shed 5 bases, J shed 6 bases, and the junction held 10 bases outside the gene matches. The germline gives CDR1 MNHNY, CDR2 SVGAGI (reference sequence). CDR3 sequence: CASSLTSGTIPDTQYF. CDR3 DNA sequence: TGTGCCAGCAGTCTGACTAGCGGGACAATACCCGATACGCAGTATTTT.

In DNA form, the CDR3 reads TGTGCCAGCAGCCAAGAACCCCAGGGGGCCCAGCATTTT. Translation: CASSQEPQGAQHF. V and J are TRBV3-1 and TRBJ1-5, with TRBD1 matching 7 bases. Germline V gene lookup returns CDR1 LGHDT and CDR2 YNNKEL (reference sequence). The CDR3 has 13 amino acids. V shed 0 bases, J shed 11 bases, and the junction held 4 bases outside the gene matches. The whole variable domain, filled in from reference TRBV3-1 and TRBJ1-5, reads DTAVSQTPKYLVTQMGNDKSIKCEQNLGHDTMYWYKQDSKKFLKIMFSYNNKELIINETVPNRFSPKSPDKAHLNLHINSLELGDSAVYFCASSQEPQGAQHFGDGTRLSIL.

The V call is TRBV5-4, the J call TRBJ2-1; 12 bases match TRBD2. This CDR3 has 17 residues. The V segment lost 0 bases and the J segment 3 bases; nucleotides outside the gene matches: 4. The germline V gene encodes CDR1 SGHNT and CDR2 YYREEE (reference sequence). CDR3 DNA sequence: TGTGCCAGCAGCTTGGGTGGACTAGCGGGGCACTACAATGAGCAGTTCTTC. Amino acids: CASSLGGLAGHYNEQFF.

This clonotype has only a few counts. V usage is TRBV18 and J usage is TRBJ2-1; D possibly corresponds to TRBD2 (6 bases). Germline V gene lookup returns CDR1 KGHSH and CDR2 LQKENI. Trimming stripped 4 bases from V and 0 bases from J, with 10 bases between. The CDR3 is 15 amino acids. The CDR3 loop is CASSRVGSSYNEQFF. As DNA, the CDR3 is TGTGCCAGCTCACGGGTCGGGAGCTCCTACAATGAGCAGTTCTTC. Combining the CDR3 with reference TRBV18 and TRBJ2-1 gives the whole variable domain NAGVMQNPRHLVRRRGQEARLRCSPMKGHSHVYWYRQLPEEGLKFMVYLQKENIIDESGMPKERFSAEFPKEGPSILRIQQVVRGDSAAYFCASSRVGSSYNEQFFGPGTRLTVL.

This clonotype has a handful of counts. This chain uses TRBV9 with TRBJ2-1, with D possibly matching TRBD1 (7 bases). Germline V lookup: CDR1 SGDLS, CDR2 YYNGEE. CDR3 size: 13 residues. V was cut by 1 base and J by 9 bases, with 11 bases left in between. The CDR3 loop is CASSVRQGGEQFF. In nucleotides, the CDR3 is TGTGCCAGCAGCGTAAGGCAGGGGGGTGAGCAGTTCTTC.

This clonotype was picked up one time. The chain links TRBV7-3 to TRBJ1-2, with 7 bases matching TRBD1. Germline V gene sequence: CDR1 SGHTA, CDR2 FQGTGA. Trimming at V came to 6 bases and at J to 6 bases, leaving 7 bases not matched to a gene. The CDR3 is 13 residues long. This CDR3 reads CASRDDRDHGYTF. In DNA, the CDR3 is TGTGCCAGCAGAGATGACAGGGACCATGGCTACACCTTC.